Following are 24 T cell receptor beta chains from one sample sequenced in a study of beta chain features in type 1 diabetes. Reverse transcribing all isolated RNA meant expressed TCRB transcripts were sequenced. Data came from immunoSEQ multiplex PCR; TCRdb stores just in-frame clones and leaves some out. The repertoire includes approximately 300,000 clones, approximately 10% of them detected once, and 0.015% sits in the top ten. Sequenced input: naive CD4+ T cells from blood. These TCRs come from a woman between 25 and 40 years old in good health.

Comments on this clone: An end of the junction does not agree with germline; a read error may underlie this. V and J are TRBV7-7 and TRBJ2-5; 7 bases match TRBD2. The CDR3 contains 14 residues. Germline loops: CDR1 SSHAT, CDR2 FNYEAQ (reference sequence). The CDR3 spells CASSLGTNQETQYF. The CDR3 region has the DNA TGTGCTAGCAGCTTAGGGACTAACCAAGAGACCCAGTACTTC. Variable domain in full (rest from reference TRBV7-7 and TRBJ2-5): GAGVSQSPRYKVTKRGQDVTLRCDPISSHATLYWYQQALGQGPEFLTYFNYEAQPDKSGLPSDRFSAERPEGSISTLTIQRTEQRDSAMYRCASSLGTNQETQYFGPGTRLLVL.

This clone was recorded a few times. CDR3 residues: CAWNRDGNTIYF. The CDR3 DNA sequence: TGTGCCTGGAACAGGGACGGAAACACCATATATTTT. The chain combines TRBV30 with TRBJ1-3, with D perhaps TRBD1 (6 bases). The germline V gene has CDR1 GTSNPN and CDR2 SVGIG (reference sequence). V was clipped by 4 bases and J by 4 bases, with 8 bases between them. The CDR3 has 12 residues. Full variable domain (remainder filled in from reference TRBV30 and TRBJ1-3): SQTIHQWPATLVQPVGSPLSLECTVEGTSNPNLYWYRQAAGRGLQLLFYSVGIGQISSEVPQNLSASRPQDRQFILSSKKLLLSDSGFYLCAWNRDGNTIYFGEGSWLTVV.

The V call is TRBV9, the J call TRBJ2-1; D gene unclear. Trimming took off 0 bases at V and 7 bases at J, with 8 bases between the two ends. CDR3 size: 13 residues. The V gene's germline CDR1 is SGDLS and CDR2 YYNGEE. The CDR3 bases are TGTGCCAGCAGCGTAGATCTCTTTAATGAGCAGTTCTTC. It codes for CASSVDLFNEQFF.

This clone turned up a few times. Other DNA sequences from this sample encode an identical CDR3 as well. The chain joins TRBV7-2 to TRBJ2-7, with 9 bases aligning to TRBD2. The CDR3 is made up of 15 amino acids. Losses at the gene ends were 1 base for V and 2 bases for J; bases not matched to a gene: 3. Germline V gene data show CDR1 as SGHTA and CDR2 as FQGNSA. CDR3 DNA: TGTGCCAGCAGCTTAGGGCTAGCGGGGACCTACGAGCAGTACTTC. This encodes CASSLGLAGTYEQYF.

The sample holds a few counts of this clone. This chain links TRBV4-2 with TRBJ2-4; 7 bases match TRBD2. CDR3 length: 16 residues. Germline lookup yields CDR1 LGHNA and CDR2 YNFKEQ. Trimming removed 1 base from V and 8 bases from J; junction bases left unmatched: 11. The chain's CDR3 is CASSQAMASGADIQYF. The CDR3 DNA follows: TGTGCCAGCAGCCAAGCTATGGCTAGCGGCGCAGACATTCAGTACTTC.

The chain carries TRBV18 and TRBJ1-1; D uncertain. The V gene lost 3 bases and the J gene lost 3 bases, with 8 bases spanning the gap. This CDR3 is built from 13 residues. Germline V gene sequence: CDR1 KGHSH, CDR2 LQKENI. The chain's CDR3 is CASSPEEDTEAFF. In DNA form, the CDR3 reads TGTGCCAGCTCACCCGAGGAGGACACTGAAGCTTTCTTT.

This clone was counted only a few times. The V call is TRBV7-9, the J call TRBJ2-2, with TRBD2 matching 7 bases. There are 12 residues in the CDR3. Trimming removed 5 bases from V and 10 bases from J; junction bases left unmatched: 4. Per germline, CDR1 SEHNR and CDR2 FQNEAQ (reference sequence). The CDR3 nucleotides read TGTGCCAGCAGCCTCCGGGAGGTGGAGCTGTTTTTT. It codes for CASSLREVELFF.

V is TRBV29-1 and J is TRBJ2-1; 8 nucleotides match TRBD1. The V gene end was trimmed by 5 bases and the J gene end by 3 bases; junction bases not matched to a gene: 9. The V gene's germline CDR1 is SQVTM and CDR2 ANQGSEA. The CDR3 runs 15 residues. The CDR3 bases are TGCAGCGTTACGACAGGGGATCCGTTCTACAATGAGCAGTTCTTC. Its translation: CSVTTGDPFYNEQFF.

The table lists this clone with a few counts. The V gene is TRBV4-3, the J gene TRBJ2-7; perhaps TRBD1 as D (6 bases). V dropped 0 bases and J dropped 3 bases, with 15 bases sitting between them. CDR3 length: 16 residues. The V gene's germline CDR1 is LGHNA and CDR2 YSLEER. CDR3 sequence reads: CASSQDRRTVLYEQYF. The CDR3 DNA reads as TGCGCCAGCAGCCAAGATCGTCGGACAGTACTCTACGAGCAGTACTTC.

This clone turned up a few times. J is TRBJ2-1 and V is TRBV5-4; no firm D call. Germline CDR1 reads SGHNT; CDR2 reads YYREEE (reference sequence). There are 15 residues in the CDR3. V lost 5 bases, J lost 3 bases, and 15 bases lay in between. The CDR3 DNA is TGTGCCAGCAGTAGCTCGTGGCTCGGCTACAATGAGCAGTTCTTC. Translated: CASSSSWLGYNEQFF.

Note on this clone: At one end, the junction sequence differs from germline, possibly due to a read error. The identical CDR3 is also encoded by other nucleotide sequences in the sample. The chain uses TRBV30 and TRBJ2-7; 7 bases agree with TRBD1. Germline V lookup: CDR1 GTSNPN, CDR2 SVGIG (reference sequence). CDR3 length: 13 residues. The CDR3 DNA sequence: TGTGCCTGGAGTGCAGGGGGTCCCTATGAGCAGTACTTC. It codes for CAWSAGGPYEQYF.

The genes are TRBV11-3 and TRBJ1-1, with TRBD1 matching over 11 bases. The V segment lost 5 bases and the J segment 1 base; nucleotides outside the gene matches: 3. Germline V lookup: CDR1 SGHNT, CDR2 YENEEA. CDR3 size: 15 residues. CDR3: CASSPGQGANTEAFF. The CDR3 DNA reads TGTGCCAGCAGCCCTGGACAGGGGGCGAACACTGAAGCTTTCTTT.

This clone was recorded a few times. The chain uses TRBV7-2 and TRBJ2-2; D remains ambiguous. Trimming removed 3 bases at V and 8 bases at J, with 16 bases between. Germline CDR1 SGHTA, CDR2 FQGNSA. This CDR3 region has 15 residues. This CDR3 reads CASSLFLPEEGELFF. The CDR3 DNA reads TGTGCCAGCAGCTTGTTTCTACCTGAGGAAGGGGAGCTGTTTTTT.

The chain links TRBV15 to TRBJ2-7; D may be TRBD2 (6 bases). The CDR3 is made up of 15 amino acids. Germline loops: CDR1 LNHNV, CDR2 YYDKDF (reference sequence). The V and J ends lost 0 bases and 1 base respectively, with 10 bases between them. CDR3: CATSREAEGSYEQYF. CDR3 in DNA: TGTGCCACCAGCAGAGAAGCGGAGGGGTCCTACGAGCAGTACTTC.

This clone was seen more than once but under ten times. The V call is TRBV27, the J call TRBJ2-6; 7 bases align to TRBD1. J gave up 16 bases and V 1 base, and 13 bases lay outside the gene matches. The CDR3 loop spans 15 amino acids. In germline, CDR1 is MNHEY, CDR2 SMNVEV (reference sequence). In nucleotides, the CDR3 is TGTGCCAGCAGTTTATTGGGGGACAGAGGCTCTTTTCTGACTTTC. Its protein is CASSLLGDRGSFLTF.

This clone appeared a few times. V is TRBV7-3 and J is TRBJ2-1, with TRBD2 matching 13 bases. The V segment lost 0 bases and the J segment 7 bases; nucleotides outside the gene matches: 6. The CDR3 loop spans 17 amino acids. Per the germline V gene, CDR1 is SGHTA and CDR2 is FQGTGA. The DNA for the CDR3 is TGTGCCAGCAGCTTAACGGGTGGGACTAGCGGGATGAATGAGCAGTTCTTC. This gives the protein CASSLTGGTSGMNEQFF.

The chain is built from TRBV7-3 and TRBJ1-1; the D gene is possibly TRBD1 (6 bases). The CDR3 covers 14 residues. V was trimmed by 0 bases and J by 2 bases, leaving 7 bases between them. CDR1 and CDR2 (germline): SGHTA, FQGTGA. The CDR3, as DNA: TGTGCCAGCAGCTTAACAGGGGGTAACACTGAAGCTTTCTTT. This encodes CASSLTGGNTEAFF.

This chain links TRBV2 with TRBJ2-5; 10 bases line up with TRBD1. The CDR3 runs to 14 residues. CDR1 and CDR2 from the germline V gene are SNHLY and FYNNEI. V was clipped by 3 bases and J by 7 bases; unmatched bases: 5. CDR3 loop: CASSDGTGVLTQYF. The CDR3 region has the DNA TGTGCCAGCAGTGATGGGACAGGGGTTTTGACCCAGTACTTC.

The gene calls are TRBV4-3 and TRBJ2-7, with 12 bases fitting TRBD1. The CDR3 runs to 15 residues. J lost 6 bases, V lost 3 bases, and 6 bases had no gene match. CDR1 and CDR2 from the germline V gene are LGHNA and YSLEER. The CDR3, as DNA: TGCGCCAGCAGCCAGGGACAGGGGGCTTTGTCCGAGCAGTACTTC. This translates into CASSQGQGALSEQYF.

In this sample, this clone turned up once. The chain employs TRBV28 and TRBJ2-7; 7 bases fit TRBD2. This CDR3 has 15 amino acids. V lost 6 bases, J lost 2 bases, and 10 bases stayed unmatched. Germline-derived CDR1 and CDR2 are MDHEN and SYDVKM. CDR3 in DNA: TGTGCCAGCAGGAGGGGCGCGGGAGATACCTACGAGCAGTACTTC. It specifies CASRRGAGDTYEQYF.

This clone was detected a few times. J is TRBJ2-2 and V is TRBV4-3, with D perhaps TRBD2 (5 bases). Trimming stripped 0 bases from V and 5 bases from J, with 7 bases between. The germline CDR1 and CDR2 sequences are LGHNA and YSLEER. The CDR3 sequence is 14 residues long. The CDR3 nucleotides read TGCGCCAGCAGCCAAGACACGGGGACCGGGGAGCTGTTTTTT. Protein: CASSQDTGTGELFF.

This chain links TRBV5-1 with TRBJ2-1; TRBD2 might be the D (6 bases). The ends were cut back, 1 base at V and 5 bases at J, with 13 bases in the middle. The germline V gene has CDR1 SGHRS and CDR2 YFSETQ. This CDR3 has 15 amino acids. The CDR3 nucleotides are TGCGCCAGCAGCTTGTATAGCGGCAGCGACAATGAGCAGTTCTTC. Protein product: CASSLYSGSDNEQFF.

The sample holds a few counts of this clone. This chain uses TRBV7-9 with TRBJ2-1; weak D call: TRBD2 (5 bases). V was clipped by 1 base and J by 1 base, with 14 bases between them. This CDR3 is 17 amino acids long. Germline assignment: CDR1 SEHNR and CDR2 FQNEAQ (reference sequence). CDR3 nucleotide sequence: TGTGCCAGCAGCTTAGGTTCCGGGGTCCCTTCCTACAATGAGCAGTTCTTC. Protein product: CASSLGSGVPSYNEQFF.

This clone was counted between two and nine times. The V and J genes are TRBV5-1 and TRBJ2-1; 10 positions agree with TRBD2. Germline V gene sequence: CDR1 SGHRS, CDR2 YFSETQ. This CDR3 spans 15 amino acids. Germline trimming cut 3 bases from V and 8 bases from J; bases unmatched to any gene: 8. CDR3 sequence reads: CASSSSGRGFHEQFF. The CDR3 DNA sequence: TGCGCCAGCAGCTCTAGCGGGAGAGGTTTCCATGAGCAGTTCTTC.